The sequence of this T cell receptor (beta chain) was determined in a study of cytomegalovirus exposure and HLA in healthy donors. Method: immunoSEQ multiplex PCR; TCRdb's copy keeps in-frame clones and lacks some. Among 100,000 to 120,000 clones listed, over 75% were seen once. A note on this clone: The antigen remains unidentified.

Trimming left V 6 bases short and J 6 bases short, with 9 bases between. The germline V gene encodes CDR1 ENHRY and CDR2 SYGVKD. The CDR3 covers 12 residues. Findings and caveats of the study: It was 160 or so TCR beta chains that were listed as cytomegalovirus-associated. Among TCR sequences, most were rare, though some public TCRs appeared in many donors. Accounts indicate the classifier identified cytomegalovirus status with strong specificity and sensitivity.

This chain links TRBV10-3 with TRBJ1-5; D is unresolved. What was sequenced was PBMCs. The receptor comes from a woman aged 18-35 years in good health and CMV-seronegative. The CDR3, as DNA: TGTGCCATCAGGAAAGAGGCTCAGCCCCAGCATTTT. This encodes CAIRKEAQPQHF.